This T cell receptor beta chain came from a study of OX40 agonist ivuxolimab in advanced cancers. The overall study: At 65% to 90% male, the cohort had a mean age of 60 years, ranging from roughly 20 to 85.

V lost 1 base, J lost 0 bases, and 7 bases lay in between. The CDR3 has 15 amino acids. Looked up from germline, CDR1 is LGHNA and CDR2 is YSLEER. Blood samples were obtained at baseline, cycle 4 day 1, and cycle 7 day 1. This table comes from immunoSEQ multiplex PCR, and its TCRdb copy is limited to in-frame clones, with some not included. Seen here are roughly 110,000 clones, less than 95% observed once, and the top ten hold approximately 0.52%. This specimen consisted of CD4+ or CD8+ T cells sorted from blood, obtained in a trial of the OX40 agonist ivuxolimab. This chain uses TRBV4-3 with TRBJ1-5; no clear D. The receptor was derived from an adult with an advanced solid tumor such as melanoma, head and neck, liver or kidney cancer. DNA for the CDR3: TGCGCCAGCAGCCAAGTTTTGAGTAGCAATCAGCCCCAGCATTTT. Its protein product is CASSQVLSSNQPQHF.